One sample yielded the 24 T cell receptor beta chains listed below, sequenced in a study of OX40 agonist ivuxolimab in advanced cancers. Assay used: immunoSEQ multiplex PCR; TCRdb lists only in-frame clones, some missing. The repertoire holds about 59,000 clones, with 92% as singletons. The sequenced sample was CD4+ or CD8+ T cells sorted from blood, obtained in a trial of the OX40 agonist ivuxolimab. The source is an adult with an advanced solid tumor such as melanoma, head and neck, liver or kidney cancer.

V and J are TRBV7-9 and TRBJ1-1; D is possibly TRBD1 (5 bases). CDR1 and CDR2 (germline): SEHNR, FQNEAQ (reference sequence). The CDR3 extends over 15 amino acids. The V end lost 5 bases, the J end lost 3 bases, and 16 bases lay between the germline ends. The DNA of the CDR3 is TGTGCCAGCAGCCACCAGGGTGCGGGGGACACTGAAGCTTTCTTT. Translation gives CASSHQGAGDTEAFF.

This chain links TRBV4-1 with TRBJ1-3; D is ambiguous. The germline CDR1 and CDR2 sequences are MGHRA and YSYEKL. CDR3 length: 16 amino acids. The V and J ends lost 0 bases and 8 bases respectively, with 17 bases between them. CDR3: CASSQDGKGLWDTIYF. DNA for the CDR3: TGCGCCAGCAGCCAAGATGGCAAGGGCCTCTGGGACACCATATATTTT.

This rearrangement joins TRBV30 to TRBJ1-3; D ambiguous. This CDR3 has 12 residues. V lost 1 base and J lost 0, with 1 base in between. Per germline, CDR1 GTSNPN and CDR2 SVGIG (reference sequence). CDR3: CAWSDSGNTIYF. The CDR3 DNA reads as TGTGCCTGGAGTGACTCTGGAAACACCATATATTTT.

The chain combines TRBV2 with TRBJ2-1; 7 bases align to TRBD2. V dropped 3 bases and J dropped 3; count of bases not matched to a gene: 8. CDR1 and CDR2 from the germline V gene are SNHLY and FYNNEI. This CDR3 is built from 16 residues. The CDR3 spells CASSDIQRDNYNEQFF. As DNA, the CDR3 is TGTGCCAGCAGTGACATCCAGCGGGATAACTACAATGAGCAGTTCTTC.

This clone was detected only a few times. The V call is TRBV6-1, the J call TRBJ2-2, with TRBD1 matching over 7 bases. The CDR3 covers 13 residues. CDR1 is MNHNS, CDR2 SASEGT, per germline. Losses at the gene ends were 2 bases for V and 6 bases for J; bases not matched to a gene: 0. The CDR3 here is CASSEQGAGELFF. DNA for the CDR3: TGTGCCAGCAGTGAACAGGGGGCCGGGGAGCTGTTTTTT.

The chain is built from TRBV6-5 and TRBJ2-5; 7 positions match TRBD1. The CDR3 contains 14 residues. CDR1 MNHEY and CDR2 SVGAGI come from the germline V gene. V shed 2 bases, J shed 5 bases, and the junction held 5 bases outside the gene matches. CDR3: CASSYVGGGETQYF. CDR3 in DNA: TGTGCCAGCAGTTACGTAGGGGGCGGTGAGACCCAGTACTTC.

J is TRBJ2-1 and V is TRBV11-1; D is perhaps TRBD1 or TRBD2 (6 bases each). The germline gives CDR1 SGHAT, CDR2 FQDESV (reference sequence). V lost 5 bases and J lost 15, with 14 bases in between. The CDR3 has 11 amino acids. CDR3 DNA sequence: TGTGCCAGCAGCCCGGGGGCAAGTCTGTTCTTC. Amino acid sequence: CASSPGASLFF.

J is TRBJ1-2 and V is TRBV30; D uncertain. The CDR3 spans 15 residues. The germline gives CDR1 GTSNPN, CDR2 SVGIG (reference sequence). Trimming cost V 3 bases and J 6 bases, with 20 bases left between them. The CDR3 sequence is CAWSSTNRGGNGYTF. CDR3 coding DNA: TGTGCCTGGAGCTCAACAAATCGGGGTGGGAATGGCTACACCTTC.

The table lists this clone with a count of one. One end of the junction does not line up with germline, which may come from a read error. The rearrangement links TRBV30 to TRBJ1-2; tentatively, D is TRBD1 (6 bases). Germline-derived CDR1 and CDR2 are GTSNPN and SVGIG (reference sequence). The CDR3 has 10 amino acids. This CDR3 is CAWTGTSWAF. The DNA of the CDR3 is TGTGCCTGGACAGGGACATCGTGGGCCTTC.

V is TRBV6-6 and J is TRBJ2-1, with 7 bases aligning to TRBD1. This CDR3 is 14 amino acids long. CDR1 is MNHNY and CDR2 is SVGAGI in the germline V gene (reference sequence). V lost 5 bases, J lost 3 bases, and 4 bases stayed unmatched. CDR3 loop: CASSTRDSYNEQFF. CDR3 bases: TGTGCCAGCAGTACCCGGGACAGCTACAATGAGCAGTTCTTC.

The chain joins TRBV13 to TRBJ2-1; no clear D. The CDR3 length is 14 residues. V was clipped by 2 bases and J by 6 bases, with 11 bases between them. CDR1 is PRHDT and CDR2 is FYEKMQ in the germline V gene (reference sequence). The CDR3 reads CASSLWAYPNEQFF. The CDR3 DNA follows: TGTGCCAGCAGCTTATGGGCCTACCCCAATGAGCAGTTCTTC.

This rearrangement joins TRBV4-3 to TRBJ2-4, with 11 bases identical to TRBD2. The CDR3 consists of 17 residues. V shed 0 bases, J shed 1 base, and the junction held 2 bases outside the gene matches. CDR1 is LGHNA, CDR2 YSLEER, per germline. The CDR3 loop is CASSQDSGGAAKNIQYF. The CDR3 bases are TGCGCCAGCAGCCAAGATAGCGGGGGGGCGGCCAAAAACATTCAGTACTTC.

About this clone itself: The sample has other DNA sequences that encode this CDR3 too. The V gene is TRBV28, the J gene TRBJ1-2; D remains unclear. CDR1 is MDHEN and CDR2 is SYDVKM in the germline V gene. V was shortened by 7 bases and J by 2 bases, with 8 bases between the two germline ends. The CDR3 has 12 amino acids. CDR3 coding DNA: TGTGCCAGCACCGGGGAAAACTATGGCTACACCTTC. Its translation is CASTGENYGYTF.

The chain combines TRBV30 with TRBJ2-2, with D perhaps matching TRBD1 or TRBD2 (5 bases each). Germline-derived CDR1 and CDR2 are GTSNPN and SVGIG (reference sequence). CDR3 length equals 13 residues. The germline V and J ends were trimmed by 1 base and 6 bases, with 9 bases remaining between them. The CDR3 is CAWSGEGPGELFF. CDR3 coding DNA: TGTGCCTGGAGTGGTGAGGGGCCCGGGGAGCTGTTTTTT. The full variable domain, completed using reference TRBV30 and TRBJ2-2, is SQTIHQWPATLVQPVGSPLSLECTVEGTSNPNLYWYRQAAGRGLQLLFYSVGIGQISSEVPQNLSASRPQDRQFILSSKKLLLSDSGFYLCAWSGEGPGELFFGEGSRLTVL.

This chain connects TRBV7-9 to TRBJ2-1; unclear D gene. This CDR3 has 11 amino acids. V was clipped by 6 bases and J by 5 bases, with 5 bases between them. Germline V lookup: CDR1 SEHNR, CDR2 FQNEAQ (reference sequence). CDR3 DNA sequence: TGTGCCAGCAGGGTGAACAATGAGCAGTTCTTC. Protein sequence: CASRVNNEQFF.

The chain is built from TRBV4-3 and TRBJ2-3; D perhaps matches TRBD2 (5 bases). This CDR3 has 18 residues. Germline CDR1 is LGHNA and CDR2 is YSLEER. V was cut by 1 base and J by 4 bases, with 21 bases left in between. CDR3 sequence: CASSQGSSEALGSDTQYF. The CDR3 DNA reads TGCGCCAGCAGCCAAGGATCTTCGGAGGCCCTCGGGTCAGATACGCAGTATTTT.

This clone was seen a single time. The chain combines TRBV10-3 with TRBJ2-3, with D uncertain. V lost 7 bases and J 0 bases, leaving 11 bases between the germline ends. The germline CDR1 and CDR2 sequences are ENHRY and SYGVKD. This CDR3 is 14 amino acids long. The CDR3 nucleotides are TGTGCCATCAATGACCCTTTGAGCACAGATACGCAGTATTTT. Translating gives CAINDPLSTDTQYF.

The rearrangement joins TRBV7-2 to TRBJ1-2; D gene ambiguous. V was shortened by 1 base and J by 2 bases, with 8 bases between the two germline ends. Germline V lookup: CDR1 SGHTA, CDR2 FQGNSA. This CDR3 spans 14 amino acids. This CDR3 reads CASSLETWNYGYTF. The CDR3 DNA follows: TGTGCCAGCAGCTTAGAAACGTGGAACTATGGCTACACCTTC.

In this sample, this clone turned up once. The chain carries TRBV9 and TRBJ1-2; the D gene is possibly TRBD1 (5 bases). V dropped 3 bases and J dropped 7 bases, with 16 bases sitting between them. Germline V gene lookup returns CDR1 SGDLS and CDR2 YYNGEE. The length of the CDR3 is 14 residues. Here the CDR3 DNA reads TGTGCCAGCAGCGGAGGAGGGGCCCCTGGTGGCTACACCTTC. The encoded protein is CASSGGGAPGGYTF.

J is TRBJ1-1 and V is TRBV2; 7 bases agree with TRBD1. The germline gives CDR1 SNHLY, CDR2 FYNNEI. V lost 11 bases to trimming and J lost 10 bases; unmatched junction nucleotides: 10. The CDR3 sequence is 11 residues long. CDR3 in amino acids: CAEQGGRGAFF. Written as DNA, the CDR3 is TGTGCCGAGCAGGGGGGGAGAGGAGCTTTCTTT.

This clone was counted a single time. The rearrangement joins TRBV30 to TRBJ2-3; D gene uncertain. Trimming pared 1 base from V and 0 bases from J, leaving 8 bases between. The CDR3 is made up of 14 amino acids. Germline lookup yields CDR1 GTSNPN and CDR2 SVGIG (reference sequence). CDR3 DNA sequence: TGTGCCTGGAGTGGGGTACTTAGCACAGATACGCAGTATTTT. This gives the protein CAWSGVLSTDTQYF.

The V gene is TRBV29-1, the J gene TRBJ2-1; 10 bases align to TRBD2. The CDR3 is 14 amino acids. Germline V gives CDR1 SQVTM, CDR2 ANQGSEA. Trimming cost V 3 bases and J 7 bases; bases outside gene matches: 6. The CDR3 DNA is TGCAGCGTTGATCCGGGACTAGCGAGAAATGAGCAGTTCTTC. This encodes CSVDPGLARNEQFF.

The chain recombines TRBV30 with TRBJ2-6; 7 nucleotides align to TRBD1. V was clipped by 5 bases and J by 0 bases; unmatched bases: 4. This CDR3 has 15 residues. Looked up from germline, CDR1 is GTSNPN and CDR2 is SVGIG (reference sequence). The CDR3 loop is CAWGQENSGANVLTF. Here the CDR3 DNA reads TGTGCCTGGGGACAGGAAAACTCTGGGGCCAACGTCCTGACTTTC.

DNA for the CDR3: TGTGCCAGCAGTTTAATGGGACAGGGGGCCTGGCAGTACTTC. This translates into CASSLMGQGAWQYF. This chain joins TRBV28 and TRBJ2-7, with 12 bases that match TRBD1. The germline gives CDR1 MDHEN, CDR2 SYDVKM. The junction had 5 bases not matched to a gene; V was cut back by 2 bases and J by 9 bases. This CDR3 has 14 amino acids.